This T cell receptor beta chain was recorded in a study of identical twins. TCRdb redid the calling of the 5' RACE reads with MiXCR, one entry per CDR3 protein. The sample has approximately 700,000 distinct CDR3 sequences; over 5% are singletons. CDR3 size: 13 residues. V was pared by 5 bases and J by 1 base, with 8 bases between. This TCR came from a man aged 18 to 30 in good health. V and J are TRBV12-3 or TRBV12-4 and TRBJ1-1; D remains ambiguous. Material: naive T cells sorted from blood. The CDR3 DNA reads TGTGCCAGCAGTCCCCACAAGAACACTGAAGCTTTCTTT. It is translated as CASSPHKNTEAFF.